The T cell receptor (beta chain) described here comes from a study of T cell repertoires in ileal Crohn's disease (dated by TCRdb to the late 2010s). As for the study more broadly: The median duration of disease was 7.5 to 9.5 years, and at the time of surgery approximately 33% of patients were active smokers. Roughly half of the patients were given postoperative therapy, with around eleven receiving thiopurines and fewer than 20 receiving anti-TNF agents. The study sequenced about 180 mucosal samples from some 55 patients, taken at several locations on the surgical specimen and at postoperative endoscopy. A prospective multicentre cohort supplied the 55 to 65 Crohn's disease patients whose TCR repertoires were analysed. All patients had surgery for a complication: stricturing disease in around 60% and penetrating disease in around 39%. The study was conducted in parallel with a multicentre cohort built to find predictors of early endoscopic recurrence after ileocolonic resection. Endoscopic postoperative recurrence was defined as a Rutgeerts score above i0.

Eligible patients were adults with ileal or ileocolonic Crohn's disease who had an indication for ileocolonic resection. Whole ileal mucosal biopsies were kept frozen at -80 degrees C prior to DNA extraction. A TRizol-based method was used to extract genomic DNA from the frozen whole biopsies, and the DNA was quantified with a NanoDrop 2000 spectrophotometer. Notes on this clone: Its recognized antigen is unknown. No much larger clone is present one base from it, and per-base qualities are unavailable.

What the study reported, not specific to this receptor: Higher high-frequency clone percentages at surgery were associated with endoscopic recurrence; all patients with clonality above 26.8% (18/57) had recurrence. Compared with CD4 T cells, sorted CD8 T cells contained more high-frequency clones, which suggests that the mucosal expansions were mostly CD8. Only a subgroup of patients, of unstated size, had their mucosal CD4 and CD8 T cells sorted and sequenced. Patients who were active smokers at surgery had a significantly higher proportion of clonal expansions than non-smokers (approximately 28% vs 17%, p=0.02).

The germline V gene (reference sequence) provides CDR1 LNHDA and CDR2 SQIVND. Compared with germline, V lacks 0 bases and J lacks 9 bases; bases without a gene match: 8. The CDR3, cysteine through phenylalanine, is 15 amino acids long. CDR3 DNA is the only sequence kept; it has 45 bases, read in frame from the first base. For commercial TCRB immunosequencing, 450 to 550 nanograms of biopsy DNA were submitted for each sample. CDR3 regions were amplified from genomic DNA by Adaptive Biotechnology using a two-step, amplification bias-controlled multiplex PCR. The first PCR used primers for every V and J gene segment; the second PCR added barcodes and Illumina adapters. An Illumina instrument was used to sequence the CDR3 libraries. Processing in the source paper ran as follows. The analysis drew on both the pipelines supplied by the vendor and custom analysis of the raw data in R/Bioconductor running R version 3.3.0. Clonality, ranging from 0 to 1, was calculated as the inverse of the normalised Shannon entropy of all productive clones. High-frequency clones were defined as the share of the repertoire taken up by the top 100 clones, keeping only clones that passed a 95% confidence test. The Simpson index measured repertoire diversity, and the Morisita-Horn index measured overlap between samples. The clones in this table, taken by TCRdb from immuneACCESS, are in-frame only. Not every clone is retained; where verified, under half of the shortfall comes from an unresolved V gene, and the cause of the rest is unknown. For V, J and clone size, that table is used; D and trimming come from the DNA. This sample holds 30,000 to 35,000 clones; roughly 77% were observed only once. The ten largest make up around 20% of the sample.

The receptor was derived from an adult with Crohn's disease. Rearrangement joined TRBV19 to TRBJ1-5, with 7 central nucleotides matching TRBD1. The sample taken for sequencing was ileal tissue. The base sequence is TGTGCCAGTAGTATAGAGTCAGGGGGGCGGGTGCCCCAGCATTTT. Protein translation: CASSIESGGRVPQHF.